This T cell receptor (beta chain) was captured by sequencing in a study of cytomegalovirus exposure and HLA in healthy donors (dated by TCRdb to between 2016 and 2019). Regarding the study in general: According to an earlier analysis of a few hundred of the donors, about 179 million T cells yielded roughly 100 million unique TCR beta sequences and 250 to 350 Gb of sequence data. Every repertoire in the discovery cohort had been generated on one and the same sequencing platform. Across 398 genotyped donors of the cohort, an average of about 220,000 unique TCR beta nucleotide sequences per donor were sequenced, and roughly 20% of those sequences were non-productive. A later genetic analysis took genome-wide SNP genotypes for about 65% of the roughly 670 donors and used that subset as a discovery cohort. The genetic ancestry cluster associated with self-reported Caucasian donors included about 84% of the roughly 400 genotyped donors. The number of donors typed differed by locus, with 629-630 for A, B, C, DRB1 and DQB1, 522 for DQA1, some 570 for DPA1, and some 450 for DPB1. The study profiled the T cell repertoires of approximately 700 subjects by immunosequencing and related them to cytomegalovirus serostatus. To predict cytomegalovirus infection status, the study brought together high-throughput TCR immunosequencing, statistical association of individual TCRs with disease status, and machine learning. An early release that covered some 630 HLA-typed donors contained approximately 300 gigabases of sequencing data and around 80 million unique TCR sequences. The study aimed to test whether cataloging public T cell receptors could reveal signatures of past pathogen exposure. The later analysis used no new phenotypic data to find candidate immune exposures, relying instead on TCR beta sequences and their occurrence across donors. HLA typing included class I and class II loci at four-digit resolution. Along with the roughly 700-subject first cohort, a separate validation cohort of over a hundred different subjects was used. In a later analysis, previously published TCR beta repertoires from 666 donors were re-analyzed and high-resolution HLA genotyping was added so that TCR occurrence patterns could be studied. To decide whether each TCR beta V gene segment behaved as functional or pseudogenic, an earlier analysis of some 540 of the donors relied on high-throughput TCR beta sequencing. Alongside the repertoire data, information on donor age, sex, ethnicity and CMV serostatus was compiled. About 5 DR-DQ haplotypes were handled as single units for association and clustering, since linkage in the cohort was strong. The paper's findings and limits, for the study overall: In a later analysis, the rate of TCR association differed among HLA loci, with DRB1 alleles having the most associated TCRs and HLA-C alleles having the fewest. A total of about 180 TCR beta chains were listed by the study as associated with cytomegalovirus. It was suggested by the authors that the approach could potentially be generalized to other disease states and immunological phenotypes. The only immune exposure information available for the cohort was CMV serostatus. Presence/absence analyses assumed roughly uniform sequencing depth across donors, an assumption that may not hold. Linkage disequilibrium might explain the correlated functional status among segregating V segments, but an unknown experimental factor could not be ruled out. At a false discovery rate of 0.05, a later analysis linked 15,000 to 20,000 TCR beta sequences to specific HLA alleles. A later analysis found that most CMV-associated TCR beta chains appeared HLA-restricted, with HLA associations seemingly driven largely by CMV exposure. Across donors, most TCR sequences were observed very rarely, whereas some public TCRs were present in many individuals. Some IMGT-functional V segments, including TRBV6-2 and TRBV6-3, could not be distinguished by the 87-base-pair reads and were therefore excluded. Cytomegalovirus status was reported to be diagnosed by the classifier with high specificity and sensitivity in both the original and validation cohorts. Because HLA typing was unavailable for some donors at each locus, only the typed subset was used in association tests. Assigning TCR associations to individual alleles was difficult when HLA alleles, especially DR and DQ, strongly co-occurred. In a later genetic analysis, fewer N-insertions in productive TCRs were reported among donors in an Asian-associated ancestry cluster than the approximately 710-donor mean. In an earlier analysis of approximately 590 of the donors, most TCR beta V segments were observed in productive rearrangements about 90% or about 30% of the time, broadly matching IMGT annotations. Several of the top co-occurrence clusters appeared to be linked to parvovirus B19, influenza, CMV and Epstein-Barr virus, according to a later analysis. Three of the identified cytomegalovirus-associated TCR beta chains were confirmed in vitro to be specific for cytomegalovirus antigens. A later analysis found that HLA-associated TCR beta chains were more clonally expanded and had lower generation probabilities than equally common non-associated chains. A further reported finding was that TCR beta sequences accurately predicted the HLA-A and HLA-B alleles for most subjects in the first cohort. The cohort was sequenced for TCR beta chains only, and without alpha or paired-chain data the features that could be detected were limited. A cluster of highly shared sequence variants was judged likely to be a technical artifact of the sequencing pipeline. Because counts were too low, around 17 rarely observed V segments, including chromosome 9 orphons, were left out of the earlier analysis of 587 of the donors. In a later genetic analysis, a missense DCLRE1C variant was associated with V-gene and J-gene trimming of TCR beta chains, and the association was replicated in an independent cohort.

Notes on this clone: The specificity of this receptor is unknown. Within one base of it there is no much larger clone, and no base qualities were kept.

In total, fewer than 750 healthy bone marrow donors made up the cohort. At the time of sampling, all cohort members were nominally healthy, though unrecorded immune exposures were likely present. The donor tested CMV seronegative and was one of the 352 seronegative cohort members. Each donor provided a peripheral blood sample, and peripheral blood mononuclear cells were used for TCR beta sequencing. Genomic DNA extraction from the blood cell samples was performed with the Qiagen DNeasy Blood Extraction Kit. For CDR1 and CDR2, the germline V gene lists MDHEN and SYDVKM. The CDR3 contains 17 residues, cysteine and phenylalanine counted. The sequence is cut down to CDR3 DNA, 51 bases in frame from base 1. V loses 6 bases, J loses 3 bases, and the germline ends lie 20 bases apart. Preparation of the library involved the immunoSEQ multiplex PCR assay. The multiplex PCR relied on a mix of 60 forward primers for TCR Vbeta segments and 13 reverse primers for TCR Jbeta segments. The CDR3 region of rearranged TCR beta genes was amplified from genomic DNA with a multiplex PCR assay. The amplified TCR beta libraries were sequenced on the Illumina HiSeq System as 87-base-pair reads. The paper's processing steps were these. A later analysis tallied around 82 million unique TCR beta chains across the 666 repertoires, and some 10 million of those chains were shared by two or more donors. Raw reads were error-corrected and collapsed into unique sequences by a nearest-neighbor algorithm in which closely related sequences were merged to remove PCR and sequencing errors. Alignment of CDR3 sequences to IMGT reference sequences was used to assign V, D and J gene segments. For a sequence to be retained, at least a six-nucleotide match to both a V gene segment and a J gene segment was required. A rearrangement was called productive if the CDR3 had no stop codons and remained in frame with V and J, and every other rearrangement was called non-productive. CDR3 was defined according to IMGT convention as the region running from the second conserved V-encoded cysteine to the conserved J-encoded phenylalanine. The earlier analysis of a few hundred of the donors excluded any sequence lacking an unambiguous match to a single V gene segment. In an earlier analysis of some 590 of the donors, a V segment was called functional when productive rearrangements were above 56.7%, and segregating when the standard deviation between donors exceeded 5%. To diagnose cytomegalovirus status from the catalog of TCR beta chain sequences, a statistical classification framework was built. In a later analysis, V and J genes were assigned by comparing TCR nucleotide sequences against IMGT/GENE-DB human TR gene sequences. Using the TCRdist pipeline, a later analysis assigned CDR3 sequences along with most-parsimonious VDJ recombination scenarios. In a later analysis, each TCR beta chain was defined by its CDR3 amino acid sequence together with its V-gene family, and reads without a unique V-gene family were excluded. As a way to deal with suspected cross-contamination and a sequencing artifact, a later analysis dropped hundreds of nucleotide sequences that were highly shared and had low generation probability. In a later analysis, a clonal expansion index for each public chain was calculated from normalized within-repertoire ranks of inferred template counts. In a later analysis, generation probabilities were computed using a VDJ recombination model fitted to out-of-frame rearrangements, and the results were checked against IGoR. Hypergeometric tests were used in a later analysis to score TCR-TCR, TCR-HLA and TCR-CMV co-occurrence, with a repertoire-size bias correction applied to the TCR pairs. In a later analysis, false discovery rates were estimated by permuting HLA or CMV assignments 20 times. In a later analysis, co-occurring TCRs were grouped using DBSCAN, with TCRdist sequence similarity added in when clustering inside HLA-allele-positive subsets. For co-occurrence clustering, repertoires with fewer than 30,000 or more than 120,000 public chains were excluded, along with five repertoires with anomalous nucleotide sharing. Imported from immuneACCESS, the table was reduced by TCRdb to in-frame sequences with V and J called. These copies leave out some clones; in studies compared against another copy, an unresolved V gene accounts for under half, and the cause of the remainder is not known. D and trimming come from the DNA, and the V and J calls and clone size come from that table. The sample table holds 85,000 to 95,000 clones, of which about 8% were seen once. The ten top clones hold about 2.3% of the sample.

Sample: PBMCs. This TCR was sampled from a man aged 50 to 59 in good health and CMV-seronegative. This receptor chain uses TRBV28 and TRBJ2-2; TRBD1 is a possible D gene, resting on 5 matching bases. For the CDR3, the sequence is CASSPASGAWDTGELFF. The DNA sequence is given as TGTGCCAGCAGCCCCGCAAGTGGGGCATGGGACACCGGGGAGCTGTTTTTT.